The clone carrying this T cell receptor beta chain was seen many times. Its antigen is as yet unknown. The record originates from a study of response to subunit inactivated influenza vaccine. Each CDR3 protein is one row after TCRdb ran MiXCR on the RT-PCR reads. The sample lists 500,000 to 750,000 distinct CDR3 sequences; less than 15% were seen once. The study, taken as a whole, reports: Authors proposed each seasonal influenza vaccination draws in few new T cells.

The germline V gene has CDR1 MNHNS and CDR2 SASEGT. The CDR3 loop spans 15 amino acids. Trimming removed 8 bases from V and 0 bases from J; junction bases left unmatched: 6. This specimen consisted of PBMCs from blood, obtained 12 days after vaccination. This sequence was found in a man aged 50-59 years who received an inactivated influenza vaccine. This sequence joins TRBV6-1 and TRBJ2-2; 7 nucleotides match TRBD1. The CDR3 spells CASLTGAANTGELFF. For the CDR3, the DNA is TGTGCCAGCCTAACAGGGGCCGCGAACACCGGGGAGCTGTTTTTT.